This T cell receptor (beta chain) was sequenced during a study of blood T cell repertoires in COVID-19. Turning to the study itself: Specimens from acute and convalescent COVID-19 originated in the United States, Italy and Spain. In each case, the material was cDNA or gDNA derived from T cells, B-cell-depleted T cells, or PBMCs.

The study drew participants aged about 18 to 89 years from roughly 25 US areas. Assignment of participants to cohorts was predicated upon participant-reported clinical history. Germline V gives CDR1 SGHDN, CDR2 FVKESK. The ends lost 4 bases at V and 3 bases at J; junction bases unmatched: 0. This CDR3 spans 13 amino acids. Using immunoSEQ multiplex PCR, the repertoire was profiled, and TCRdb retains in-frame clones only, with some absent. In the table there are roughly 130,000 clones, roughly 86% of which are singletons. Material: PBMCs or T cells enriched from blood (not recorded which). The chain employs TRBV14 and TRBJ1-3; TRBD1 aligns across 7 bases. This receptor was taken from a woman aged 45 to 65 with acute COVID-19. The CDR3 region has the DNA TGTGCCAGCAGCCGGGACAGTGGAAACACCATATATTTT. Protein: CASSRDSGNTIYF.